These 3 T cell receptor beta chains came from one sample sequenced in a study of a mutant IDH1 vaccine in newly diagnosed glioma. Sequencing was performed with immunoSEQ multiplex PCR; in TCRdb, only in-frame clones are kept and a portion is missing. The table includes 45,000 to 55,000 clones, around 78% detected once. The time point here: week 35, safety follow-up. All doses held 300 ug of mutant IDH1 20-mer peptide, with topical imiquimod. No antigen has been assigned to these receptors. Sequenced here: PBMCs, sampled from a glioma patient whose treatment included an IDH1 peptide vaccine. The receptors derive from a middle-aged man with glioma.

Within the sample, this clone is medium-sized. The chain combines TRBV6-5 with TRBJ2-7; 9 bases agree with TRBD1. Germline CDR1 is MNHEY and CDR2 is SVGAGI. This CDR3 is 13 amino acids long. J was trimmed by 6 bases and V by 6 bases; bases with no gene match: 6. The DNA for the CDR3 is TGTGCCAGCAGAGCACAGGGGGCGAGCGAGCAGTACGTC. Protein sequence: CASRAQGASEQYV.

The chain employs TRBV7-2 and TRBJ1-2; 7 bases are shared with TRBD1. Germline CDR1 and CDR2: SGHTA and FQGNSA. The CDR3 has 15 amino acids. J lost 1 base, V lost 4 bases, and 6 bases had no gene match. CDR3 sequence reads: CASSWGQSINYGYTF. CDR3 sequence (DNA): TGTGCCAGCAGCTGGGGACAGAGTATTAACTATGGCTACACCTTC. Complete variable domain (other parts from reference TRBV7-2 and TRBJ1-2): GAGVSQSPSNKVTEKGKDVELRCDPISGHTALYWYRQSLGQGLEFLIYFQGNSAPDKSGLPSDRFSAERTGGSVSTLTIQRTQQEDSAVYLCASSWGQSINYGYTFGSGTRLTVV.

This clone was detected only a few times. The chain uses TRBV7-9 and TRBJ1-1, with D perhaps matching TRBD1 (6 bases). V lost 5 bases and J lost 2, with 18 bases in between. Germline V gene sequence: CDR1 SEHNR, CDR2 FQNEAQ (reference sequence). The CDR3 contains 16 residues. The CDR3 protein is CASSKDGGLGNTEAFF. CDR3 DNA sequence: TGTGCCAGCAGCAAAGATGGGGGGCTCGGAAACACTGAAGCTTTCTTT.